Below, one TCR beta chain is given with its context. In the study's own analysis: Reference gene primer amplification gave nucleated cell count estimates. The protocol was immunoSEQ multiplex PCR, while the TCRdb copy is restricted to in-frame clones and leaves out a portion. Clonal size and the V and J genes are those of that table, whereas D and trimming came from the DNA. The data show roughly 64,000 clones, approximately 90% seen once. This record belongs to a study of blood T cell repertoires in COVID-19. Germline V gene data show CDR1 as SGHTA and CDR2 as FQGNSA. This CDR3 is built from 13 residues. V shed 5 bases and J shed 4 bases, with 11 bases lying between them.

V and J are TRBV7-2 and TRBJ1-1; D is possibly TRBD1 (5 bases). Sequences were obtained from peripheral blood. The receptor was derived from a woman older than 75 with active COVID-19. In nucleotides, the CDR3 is TGTGCCAGCAGCCCAGGACATGCCACTGAAGCTTTCTTT. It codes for CASSPGHATEAFF.